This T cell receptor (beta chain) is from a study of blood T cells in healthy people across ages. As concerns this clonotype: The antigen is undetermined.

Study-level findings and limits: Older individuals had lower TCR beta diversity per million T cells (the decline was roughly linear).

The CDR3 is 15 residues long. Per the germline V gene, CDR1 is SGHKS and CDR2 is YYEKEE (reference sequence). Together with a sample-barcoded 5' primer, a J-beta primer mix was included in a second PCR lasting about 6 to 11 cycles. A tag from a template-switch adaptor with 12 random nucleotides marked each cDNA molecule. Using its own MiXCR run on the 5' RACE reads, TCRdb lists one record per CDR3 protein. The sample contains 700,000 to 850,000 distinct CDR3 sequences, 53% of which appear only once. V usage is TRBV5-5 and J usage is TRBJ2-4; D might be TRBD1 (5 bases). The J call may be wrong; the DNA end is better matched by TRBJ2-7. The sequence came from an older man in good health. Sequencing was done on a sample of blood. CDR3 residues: CASSPVGAVLAEQYF. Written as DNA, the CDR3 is TGTGCCAGCAGCCCTGTTGGGGCCGTGTTGGCCGAGCAGTACTTC.